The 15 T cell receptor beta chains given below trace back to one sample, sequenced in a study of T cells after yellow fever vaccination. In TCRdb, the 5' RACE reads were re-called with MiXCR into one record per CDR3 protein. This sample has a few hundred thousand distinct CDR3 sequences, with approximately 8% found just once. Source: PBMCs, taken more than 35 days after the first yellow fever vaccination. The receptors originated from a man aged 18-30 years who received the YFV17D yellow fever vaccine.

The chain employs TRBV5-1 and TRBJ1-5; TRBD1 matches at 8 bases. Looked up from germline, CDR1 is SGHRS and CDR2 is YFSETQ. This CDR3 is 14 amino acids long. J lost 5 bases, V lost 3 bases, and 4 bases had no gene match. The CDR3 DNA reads TGCGCCAGCAGCTGGACAGGGTTCGATCAGCCCCAGCATTTT. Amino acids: CASSWTGFDQPQHF.

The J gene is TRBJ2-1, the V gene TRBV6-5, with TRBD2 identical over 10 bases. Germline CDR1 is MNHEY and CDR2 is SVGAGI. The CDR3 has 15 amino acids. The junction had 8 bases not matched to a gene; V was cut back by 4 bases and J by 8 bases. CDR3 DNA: TGTGCCAGCAGTTTAAGCGGGGGGGAACGCTATGAGCAGTTCTTC. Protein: CASSLSGGERYEQFF.

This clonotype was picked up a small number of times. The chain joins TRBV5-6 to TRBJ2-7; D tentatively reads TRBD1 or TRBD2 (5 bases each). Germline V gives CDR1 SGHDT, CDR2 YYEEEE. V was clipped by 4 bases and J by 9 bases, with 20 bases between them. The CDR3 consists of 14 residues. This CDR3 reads CASSLGPFSGLQYF. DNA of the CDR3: TGTGCCAGCAGCCTGGGACCGTTTTCTGGGTTGCAGTACTTC.

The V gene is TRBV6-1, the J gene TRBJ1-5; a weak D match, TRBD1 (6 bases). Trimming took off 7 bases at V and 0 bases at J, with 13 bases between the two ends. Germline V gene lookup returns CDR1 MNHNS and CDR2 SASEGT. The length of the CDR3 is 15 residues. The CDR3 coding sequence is TGTGCCAGCATGACAGGCCAATATAGCAATCAGCCCCAGCATTTT. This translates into CASMTGQYSNQPQHF.

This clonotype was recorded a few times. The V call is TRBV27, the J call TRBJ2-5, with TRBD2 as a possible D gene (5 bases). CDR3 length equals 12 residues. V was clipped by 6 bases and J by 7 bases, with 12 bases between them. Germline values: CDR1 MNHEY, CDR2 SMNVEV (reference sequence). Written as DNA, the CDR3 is TGTGCCAGCAGGCCGGGGTGGGGGACCCAGTACTTC. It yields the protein CASRPGWGTQYF.

The CDR3 DNA reads TGTGCCAGCAGCTTAGGCGGGTTGTACAATGAGCAGTTCTTC. This translates into CASSLGGLYNEQFF. The chain links TRBV7-9 to TRBJ2-1; D perhaps matches TRBD2 (5 bases). The CDR3 length is 14 residues. With 1 base removed from V and 4 bases from J, the gap between germline ends came to 8 bases. CDR1 SEHNR and CDR2 FQNEAQ come from the germline V gene (reference sequence).

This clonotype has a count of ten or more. Written as DNA, the CDR3 is TGTGCCAGCAGCCCCCTTTTGGCTGGAAACACCATATATTTT. This codes for CASSPLLAGNTIYF. The gene calls are TRBV12-3 or TRBV12-4 and TRBJ1-3, with D unclear. The CDR3 runs 14 residues. V lost 6 bases and J lost 2, with 11 bases in between.

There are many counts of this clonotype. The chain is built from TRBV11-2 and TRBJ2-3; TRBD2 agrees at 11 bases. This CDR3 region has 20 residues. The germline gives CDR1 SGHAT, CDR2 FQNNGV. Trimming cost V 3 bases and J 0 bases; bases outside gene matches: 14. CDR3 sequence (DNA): TGTGCCAGCAGCTTCCGCCTTTCACCGGGACTAGCGGAGAGCACAGATACGCAGTATTTT. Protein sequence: CASSFRLSPGLAESTDTQYF.

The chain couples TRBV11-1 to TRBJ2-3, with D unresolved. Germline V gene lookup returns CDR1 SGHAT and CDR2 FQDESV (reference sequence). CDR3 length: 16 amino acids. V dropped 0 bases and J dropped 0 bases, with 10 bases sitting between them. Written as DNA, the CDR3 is TGTGCCAGCAGCTTAGCGTCTGGCGAAAGCACAGATACGCAGTATTTT. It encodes CASSLASGESTDTQYF.

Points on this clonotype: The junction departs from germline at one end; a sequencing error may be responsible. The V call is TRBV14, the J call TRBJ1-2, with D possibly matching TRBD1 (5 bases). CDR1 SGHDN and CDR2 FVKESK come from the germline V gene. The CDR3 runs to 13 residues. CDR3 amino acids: CASSQDEGSRRVF. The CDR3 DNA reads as TGTGCCAGCAGCCAAGACGAGGGGAGTCGCAGGGTCTTC.

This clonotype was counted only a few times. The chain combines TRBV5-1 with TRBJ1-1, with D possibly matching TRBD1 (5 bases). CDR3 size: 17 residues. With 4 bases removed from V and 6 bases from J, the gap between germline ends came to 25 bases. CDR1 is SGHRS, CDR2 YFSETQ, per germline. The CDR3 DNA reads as TGCGCCAGCAGCCGTGGCATGGCGAGGGATGGGGACTCTGAAGCTTTCTTT. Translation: CASSRGMARDGDSEAFF.

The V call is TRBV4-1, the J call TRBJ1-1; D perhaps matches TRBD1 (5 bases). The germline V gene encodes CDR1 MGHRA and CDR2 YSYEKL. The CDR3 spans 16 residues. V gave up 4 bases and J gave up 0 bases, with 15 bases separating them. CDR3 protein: CASSLDQGRVNTEAFF. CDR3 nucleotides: TGCGCCAGCAGCCTCGATCAGGGTAGGGTGAACACTGAAGCTTTCTTT.

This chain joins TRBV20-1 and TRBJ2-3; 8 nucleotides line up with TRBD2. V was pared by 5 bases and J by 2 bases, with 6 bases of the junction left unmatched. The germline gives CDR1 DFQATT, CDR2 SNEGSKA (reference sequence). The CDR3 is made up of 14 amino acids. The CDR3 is CSAGPGGNTDTQYF. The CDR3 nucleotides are TGCAGTGCTGGACCGGGGGGGAACACAGATACGCAGTATTTT.

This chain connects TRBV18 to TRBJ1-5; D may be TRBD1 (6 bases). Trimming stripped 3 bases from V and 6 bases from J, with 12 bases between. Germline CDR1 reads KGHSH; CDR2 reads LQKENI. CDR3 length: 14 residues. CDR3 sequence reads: CASSPSRGVQPQHF. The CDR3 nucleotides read TGTGCCAGCTCACCGAGCAGGGGCGTTCAGCCCCAGCATTTT.

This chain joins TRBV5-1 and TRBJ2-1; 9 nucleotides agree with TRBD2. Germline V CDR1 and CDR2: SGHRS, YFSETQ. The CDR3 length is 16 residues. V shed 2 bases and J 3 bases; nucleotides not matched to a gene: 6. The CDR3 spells CASSLGAGGIYNEQFF. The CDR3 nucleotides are TGCGCCAGCAGCTTAGGAGCGGGGGGTATCTACAATGAGCAGTTCTTC.